What follows are 16 T cell receptor beta chains derived from one specimen sequenced in a study of cytomegalovirus exposure and HLA in healthy donors. The PCR made use of 60 Vbeta and 13 Jbeta primers. The repertoire was sequenced with immunoSEQ multiplex PCR; TCRdb's copy has only in-frame clones and lacks some. The profile covers around 300,000 clones, with roughly two thirds appearing a single time and around 2% taken by the ten largest. The sequencing input was PBMCs. Every receptor here comes from a female donor in good health and CMV-seronegative.

Remarks on this clone: The junction shows a germline mismatch at one end, possibly a read error. The chain carries TRBV7-9 and TRBJ2-7; 12 bases agree with TRBD2. The CDR3 length is 19 residues. The germline CDR1 and CDR2 sequences are SEHNR and FQNEAQ (reference sequence). The CDR3 is CSSSLVSLAGGVASYEQYF. The CDR3 DNA is TGTTCCAGCAGCTTAGTTTCCCTAGCGGGAGGGGTCGCCTCCTACGAGCAGTACTTC. The full variable domain, in which reference TRBV7-9 and TRBJ2-7 provide the parts outside the CDR3, is DTGVSQNPRHKITKRGQNVTFRCDPISEHNRLYWYRQTLGQGPEFLTYFQNEAQLEKSRLLSDRFSAERPKGSFSTLEIQRTEQGDSAMYLCSSSLVSLAGGVASYEQYFGPGTRLTVT.

The chain has TRBV7-2 and TRBJ2-1; D perhaps matches TRBD2 (5 bases). The germline V gene encodes CDR1 SGHTA and CDR2 FQGNSA. Trimming took off 5 bases at V and 4 bases at J, with 6 bases between the two ends. The CDR3 spans 12 residues. DNA for the CDR3: TGTGCCAGCAGCCCGGGATACAATGAGCAGTTCTTC. It specifies CASSPGYNEQFF.

J is TRBJ2-5 and V is TRBV30, with TRBD1 identical over 8 bases. V lost 4 bases to trimming and J lost 4 bases; unmatched junction nucleotides: 11. CDR1 and CDR2 (germline): GTSNPN, SVGIG (reference sequence). The CDR3 length is 15 residues. In DNA, the CDR3 is TGTGCCTGGACCCCTGGCGGACAGGGAAGAGAGACCCAGTACTTC. It codes for CAWTPGGQGRETQYF.

The V call is TRBV6-5, the J call TRBJ2-7; perhaps TRBD1 as D (5 bases). The CDR3 extends over 16 amino acids. Germline CDR1 reads MNHEY; CDR2 reads SVGAGI. V lost 2 bases and J 0 bases, leaving 14 bases between the germline ends. The CDR3 protein is CASSYLAGQGSYEQYF. CDR3 nucleotides: TGTGCCAGCAGTTACCTTGCTGGTCAGGGCTCCTACGAGCAGTACTTC.

This clone has a handful of counts. This chain links TRBV5-1 with TRBJ2-1; 12 bases agree with TRBD2. CDR3 length equals 15 residues. The J segment lost 6 bases and the V segment lost 2 bases, leaving 3 bases of the junction unmatched. The V gene's germline CDR1 is SGHRS and CDR2 YFSETQ. CDR3 sequence reads: CASSFRTSGVNEQFF. The CDR3 DNA reads TGCGCCAGCAGCTTCCGGACTAGCGGGGTCAATGAGCAGTTCTTC.

The V and J genes are TRBV10-3 and TRBJ1-1; D unclear. Between the trimmed V and J ends, which lost 6 bases and 0 bases, there was a span of 17 bases. The CDR3 sequence is 16 residues long. Germline CDR1 ENHRY, CDR2 SYGVKD. CDR3 nucleotide sequence: TGTGCCATCAGCGCAAGAGGAATTACTATGAACACTGAAGCTTTCTTT. Translated: CAISARGITMNTEAFF.

The rearrangement joins TRBV7-9 to TRBJ1-4; D ambiguous. The CDR3 sequence is 14 residues long. V dropped 1 base and J dropped 6 bases, with 9 bases sitting between them. Germline V gives CDR1 SEHNR, CDR2 FQNEAQ (reference sequence). The CDR3 loop reads CASSLVPADEKLFF. CDR3 DNA sequence: TGTGCCAGCAGCTTAGTTCCCGCAGATGAAAAACTGTTTTTT. Full variable domain (missing parts from reference TRBV7-9 and TRBJ1-4): DTGVSQNPRHKITKRGQNVTFRCDPISEHNRLYWYRQTLGQGPEFLTYFQNEAQLEKSRLLSDRFSAERPKGSFSTLEIQRTEQGDSAMYLCASSLVPADEKLFFGSGTQLSVL.

The genes are TRBV19 and TRBJ2-1; 13 positions agree with TRBD2. CDR1 is LNHDA and CDR2 is SQIVND in the germline V gene (reference sequence). This CDR3 has 13 amino acids. The junction had 4 bases not matched to a gene; V was cut back by 4 bases and J by 13 bases. CDR3 protein: CASSTGLAGRQFF. In nucleotides, the CDR3 is TGTGCCAGTAGTACGGGACTAGCGGGGCGTCAGTTCTTC.

The V call is TRBV4-2, the J call TRBJ1-6, with 9 nucleotides matching TRBD1. The CDR3 totals 16 residues. CDR1 is LGHNA, CDR2 YNFKEQ, per germline. The ends lost 3 bases at V and 7 bases at J; junction bases unmatched: 7. Here the CDR3 reads CASSQLPGQGNSPLHF. As DNA, the CDR3 is TGTGCCAGCAGCCAGTTACCGGGACAGGGAAATTCACCCCTCCACTTT.

The chain couples TRBV5-1 to TRBJ1-2; D call uncertain. Deletions cut 0 bases from V and 4 bases from J, with 13 bases between. The germline V gene encodes CDR1 SGHRS and CDR2 YFSETQ. This CDR3 has 15 residues. The DNA for the CDR3 is TGCGCCAGCAGCTTGGCTTCAGGCCCCGGCTATGGCTACACCTTC. Its translation: CASSLASGPGYGYTF. The variable domain in full, completed from reference TRBV5-1 and TRBJ1-2, reads KAGVTQTPRYLIKTRGQQVTLSCSPISGHRSVSWYQQTPGQGLQFLFEYFSETQRNKGNFPGRFSGRQFSNSRSEMNVSTLELGDSALYLCASSLASGPGYGYTFGSGTRLTVV.

CDR3 residues: CASSSRQGAEEQYF. For the CDR3, the DNA is TGTGCCAGCAGCTCTCGACAGGGGGCCGAAGAGCAGTACTTC. The chain links TRBV9 to TRBJ2-7, with TRBD1 identical over 10 bases. V was clipped by 4 bases and J by 7 bases; unmatched bases: 8. The CDR3 consists of 14 residues. In germline, CDR1 is SGDLS, CDR2 YYNGEE.

The chain employs TRBV27 and TRBJ2-7, with TRBD1 identical over 7 bases. The CDR3 consists of 13 residues. The germline CDR1 and CDR2 sequences are MNHEY and SMNVEV (reference sequence). Trimming took 10 bases from V and 2 from J; bases not matched to a gene: 8. The CDR3 loop is CATRVQGTYEQYF. In DNA, the CDR3 is TGTGCCACCAGAGTACAGGGGACCTACGAGCAGTACTTC.

The rearrangement joins TRBV7-2 to TRBJ2-2; D is possibly TRBD2 (7 bases). This CDR3 comprises 14 residues. V gave up 5 bases and J gave up 4 bases, with 11 bases separating them. Germline V gives CDR1 SGHTA, CDR2 FQGNSA. The CDR3 here is CASSRGGGTGELFF. CDR3 DNA: TGTGCCAGCAGCAGGGGGGGTGGCACCGGGGAGCTGTTTTTT. Together with reference TRBV7-2 and TRBJ2-2, the CDR3 gives the full variable domain: GAGVSQSPSNKVTEKGKDVELRCDPISGHTALYWYRQSLGQGLEFLIYFQGNSAPDKSGLPSDRFSAERTGGSVSTLTIQRTQQEDSAVYLCASSRGGGTGELFFGEGSRLTVL.

This clone was counted a single time. The CDR3 is CAAALAGGDNEQFF. The CDR3 DNA sequence: TGTGCCGCGGCGCTAGCGGGAGGGGACAATGAGCAGTTCTTC. The chain recombines TRBV10-3 with TRBJ2-1; TRBD2 matches 12 bases. CDR3 length: 14 residues. J gave up 5 bases and V 11 bases, and 7 bases lay outside the gene matches. Germline CDR1 reads ENHRY; CDR2 reads SYGVKD.

The rearrangement uses TRBV2 and TRBJ2-2; maybe TRBD1 (6 bases). The V end lost 7 bases, the J end lost 6 bases, and 15 bases lay between the germline ends. Germline V gene lookup returns CDR1 SNHLY and CDR2 FYNNEI. This CDR3 is built from 14 residues. In DNA, the CDR3 is TGTGCCAGCAAACCGGGACATGTAGCCGGGGAGCTGTTTTTT. The encoded protein is CASKPGHVAGELFF.

This clone was picked up a small number of times. The genes are TRBV27 and TRBJ2-6; no definite D call. Trimming cost V 0 bases and J 0 bases, with 9 bases left between them. CDR3 size: 17 residues. The germline gives CDR1 MNHEY, CDR2 SMNVEV (reference sequence). CDR3 residues: CASSLSSSSSGANVLTF. The CDR3 DNA sequence: TGTGCCAGCAGTTTATCCTCCTCTAGCTCTGGGGCCAACGTCCTGACTTTC.